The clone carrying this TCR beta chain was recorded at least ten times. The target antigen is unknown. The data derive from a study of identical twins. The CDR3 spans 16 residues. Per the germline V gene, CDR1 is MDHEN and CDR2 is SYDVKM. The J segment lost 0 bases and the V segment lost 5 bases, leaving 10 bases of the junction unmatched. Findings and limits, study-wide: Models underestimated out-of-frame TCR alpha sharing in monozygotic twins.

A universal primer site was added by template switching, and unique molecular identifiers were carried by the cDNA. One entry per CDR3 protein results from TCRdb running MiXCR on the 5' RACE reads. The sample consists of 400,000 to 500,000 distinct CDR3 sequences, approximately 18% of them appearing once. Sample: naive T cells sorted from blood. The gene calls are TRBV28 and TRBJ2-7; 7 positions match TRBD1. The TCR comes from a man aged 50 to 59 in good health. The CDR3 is CASSLPGQIFSYEQYF. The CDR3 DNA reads TGTGCCAGCAGTCTGCCGGGACAGATTTTCTCCTACGAGCAGTACTTC. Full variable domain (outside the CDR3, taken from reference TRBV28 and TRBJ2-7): DVKVTQSSRYLVKRTGEKVFLECVQDMDHENMFWYRQDPGLGLRLIYFSYDVKMKEKGDIPEGYSVSREKKERFSLILESASTNQTSMYLCASSLPGQIFSYEQYFGPGTRLTVT.